This record covers a single T cell receptor (beta chain). Its target is not known. V was clipped by 4 bases and J by 7 bases; unmatched bases: 15. CDR3 length equals 17 residues. From germline, CDR1 is SGDLS and CDR2 YYNGEE. Profiling relied on immunoSEQ multiplex PCR, and the TCRdb table lists in-frame clones only, not all of them. The sample lists 100,000 or so clones, 90% occurring once. These data belong to a study of OX40 agonist ivuxolimab in advanced cancers. Background on the study: Previous treatment with anti-PD-1, anti-PD-L1 or anti-CTLA-4 therapy was allowed; 40% had received some. Points from the study as a whole: Also present in some nonresponders was a low level of normalized T-cell clonal expansion. Relative to CD4+ cells, CD8+ T cells on average had more expanded clones.

This clonotype was sampled from an adult with an advanced solid tumor such as melanoma, head and neck, liver or kidney cancer. The source was CD4+ or CD8+ T cells sorted from blood, collected in a trial of the OX40 agonist ivuxolimab. This chain joins TRBV9 and TRBJ2-7; 12 nucleotides line up with TRBD2. CDR3 DNA sequence: TGTGCCAGCAGCCCTTGGGACGCGGGACTAGCGGGTCAAGAGCAGTACTTC. Amino acid sequence: CASSPWDAGLAGQEQYF.